This T cell receptor beta chain was recovered during a study of cytomegalovirus exposure and HLA in healthy donors. The assay was immunoSEQ multiplex PCR, and TCRdb's table has in-frame clones only and misses some. The sample includes 180,000 or so clones, approximately 89% of them seen just once. This CDR3 contains 15 residues. Germline loops: CDR1 LGHNA, CDR2 YSLEER. V lost 4 bases and J lost 5, with 15 bases in between. The source of this sequence is a young man in good health and CMV-seropositive. The sample was PBMCs. This chain links TRBV4-3 with TRBJ2-1; a weak D match, TRBD2 (6 bases). CDR3 nucleotide sequence: TGCGCCAGCAGCCTGAGTGCTAGCGCGAACAATGAGCAGTTCTTC. This encodes CASSLSASANNEQFF.